One sample yielded the 6 T cell receptor beta chains listed below, sequenced in a study of blood T cell repertoires in COVID-19. Data came from immunoSEQ multiplex PCR; TCRdb stores just in-frame clones and leaves some out. In the table there are 200,000 or so clones, around 80% of which are singletons. Specimen: peripheral blood. These receptors originate from a man in his forties who had recovered from COVID-19.

The J gene is TRBJ1-1, the V gene TRBV6-1; D is ambiguous. V was shortened by 1 base and J by 2 bases, with 8 bases between the two germline ends. The germline V gene has CDR1 MNHNS and CDR2 SASEGT. This CDR3 spans 14 amino acids. The CDR3 protein is CASSEVFSNTEAFF. The CDR3 DNA sequence: TGTGCCAGCAGTGAAGTGTTCTCTAACACTGAAGCTTTCTTT.

CDR3: CASSYHAGEGWYGYTF. Here the CDR3 DNA reads TGTGCCAGCAGTTACCACGCAGGGGAAGGATGGTATGGCTACACCTTC. V is TRBV6-5 and J is TRBJ1-2, with D perhaps TRBD1 (6 bases). Germline V lookup: CDR1 MNHEY, CDR2 SVGAGI. Trimming removed 2 bases from V and 5 bases from J, with 18 bases in between. This CDR3 contains 16 residues.

The gene calls are TRBV6-4 and TRBJ1-1, with a weak D call TRBD1 (6 bases). Between the trimmed V and J ends, which lost 11 bases and 9 bases, there was a span of 16 bases. Germline assignment: CDR1 MRHNA and CDR2 SNTAGT. The CDR3 spans 11 residues. CDR3 nucleotide sequence: TGTGCCGTCGGCCGGGACATGCAAGCTTTCTTT. Its translation: CAVGRDMQAFF.

This clone was seen more than once but under ten times. The J gene is TRBJ2-7, the V gene TRBV7-9; perhaps TRBD2 as D (5 bases). The CDR3 extends over 15 amino acids. Germline CDR1 SEHNR, CDR2 FQNEAQ (reference sequence). V lost 1 base and J 0 bases, leaving 10 bases between the germline ends. The CDR3 DNA sequence: TGTGCCAGCAGCTTAGGGCCAGGACTCTCCTACGAGCAGTACTTC. This gives the protein CASSLGPGLSYEQYF.

V is TRBV19 and J is TRBJ1-1; tentative D call: TRBD1 (6 bases). The CDR3 spans 15 residues. CDR1 LNHDA and CDR2 SQIVND come from the germline V gene (reference sequence). Trimming stripped 1 base from V and 11 bases from J, with 20 bases between. The CDR3 DNA reads as TGTGCCAGTAGTATAGGAGTGGGGGCACGACGGTGGGCTTTCTTT. Translated: CASSIGVGARRWAFF.

A single count supports this clone. The chain has TRBV4-3 and TRBJ2-7, with 8 positions matching TRBD1. Germline assignment: CDR1 LGHNA and CDR2 YSLEER. Trimming at V came to 4 bases and at J to 4 bases, leaving 3 bases not matched to a gene. The CDR3 length is 13 residues. Here the CDR3 reads CASSRDRRYEQYF. For the CDR3, the DNA is TGCGCCAGCAGCCGGGACAGGAGGTACGAGCAGTACTTC.